The 26 T cell receptor beta chains below all came from one sample that was sequenced in a study of T cell responses to AZD1222 COVID-19 vaccine. The assay was immunoSEQ multiplex PCR, and TCRdb's table has in-frame clones only and misses some. The table includes approximately 120,000 clones, 70% to 90% detected once. The source material was peripheral blood, sampled on day 0 of AZD1222 vaccination. These receptors all come from an adult in good health.

This chain uses TRBV27 with TRBJ1-2; 9 nucleotides match TRBD1. This CDR3 contains 15 residues. The junction had 10 bases not matched to a gene; V was cut back by 5 bases and J by 6 bases. CDR1 is MNHEY and CDR2 is SMNVEV in the germline V gene (reference sequence). Here the CDR3 DNA reads TGTGCCAGCAGTCCCGGGACAGGGCTTTTACATGGCTACACCTTC. This encodes CASSPGTGLLHGYTF.

The genes are TRBV7-9 and TRBJ2-7; TRBD2 is a possible D gene (5 bases). Germline assignment: CDR1 SEHNR and CDR2 FQNEAQ (reference sequence). V lost 5 bases, J lost 6 bases, and 14 bases lay in between. The CDR3 has 13 amino acids. As DNA, the CDR3 is TGTGCCAGCAGCCCCACTGAGGGTCTCGAGCAGTACTTC. Translating it yields CASSPTEGLEQYF.

This chain joins TRBV27 and TRBJ1-2; weak D call: TRBD1 (5 bases). CDR3 length: 16 amino acids. Trimming took 1 base from V and 4 from J, leaving 16 bases between them. The germline V gene has CDR1 MNHEY and CDR2 SMNVEV (reference sequence). The CDR3 DNA reads TGTGCCAGCAGTTTATATATTGGAGAGGGGCTCTATGGCTACACCTTC. Its protein is CASSLYIGEGLYGYTF.

The chain combines TRBV11-3 with TRBJ2-1, with D hard to call. Trimming left V 5 bases short and J 1 base short, with 15 bases between. The CDR3 has 16 residues. CDR1 is SGHNT and CDR2 is YENEEA in the germline V gene. In nucleotides, the CDR3 is TGTGCCAGCAGCCGGTCAAGGGAACGGTCCTACAATGAGCAGTTCTTC. Protein product: CASSRSRERSYNEQFF.

The chain links TRBV30 to TRBJ1-6; no definite D call. Germline V gene sequence: CDR1 GTSNPN, CDR2 SVGIG (reference sequence). CDR3 length: 15 amino acids. Trimming shortened V by 4 bases and J by 5 bases, and 15 bases separated the two germline ends. CDR3 protein: CAWTSPRGNNSPLHF. CDR3 coding DNA: TGTGCCTGGACTTCACCGCGGGGAAATAATTCACCCCTCCACTTT.

The table lists this clone with a count of one. The rearrangement uses TRBV9 and TRBJ1-2; the D gene is possibly TRBD1 (5 bases). Germline V CDR1 and CDR2: SGDLS, YYNGEE. The V end was cut by 5 bases, the J end by 3 bases, with 8 bases between. The CDR3 contains 12 residues. CDR3 DNA: TGTGCCAGCAGGAAGGGGTACTATGGCTACACCTTC. It yields the protein CASRKGYYGYTF.

The J gene is TRBJ1-2, the V gene TRBV12-3 or TRBV12-4; D gene unclear. V lost 8 bases to trimming and J lost 0 bases, with 10 bases between them. The CDR3 covers 13 residues. CDR3 amino acids: CASSEPPNYGYTF. The CDR3, as DNA: TGTGCCAGCTCAGAACCCCCTAACTATGGCTACACCTTC.

V is TRBV19 and J is TRBJ1-6; the D is unclear. This CDR3 contains 15 residues. The germline V gene encodes CDR1 LNHDA and CDR2 SQIVND (reference sequence). V lost 3 bases and J 7 bases, leaving 13 bases between the germline ends. The CDR3 protein is CASSMSDGGNSPLHF. CDR3 DNA: TGTGCCAGTAGTATGTCTGACGGTGGGAATTCACCCCTCCACTTT. The variable domain in full, with the rest retrieved from reference TRBV19 and TRBJ1-6, is DGGITQSPKYLFRKEGQNVTLSCEQNLNHDAMYWYRQDPGQGLRLIYYSQIVNDFQKGDIAEGYSVSREKKESFPLTVTSAQKNPTAFYLCASSMSDGGNSPLHFGNGTRLTVT.

This rearrangement joins TRBV19 to TRBJ2-2; 9 nucleotides agree with TRBD1. Germline V lookup: CDR1 LNHDA, CDR2 SQIVND (reference sequence). CDR3 length: 14 amino acids. J gave up 3 bases and V 6 bases, and 2 bases lay outside the gene matches. Written as DNA, the CDR3 is TGTGCCAGTAGCGACAGGGGGGACACCGGGGAGCTGTTTTTT. It translates to CASSDRGDTGELFF.

The chain combines TRBV28 with TRBJ2-6; the D call may be TRBD1 or TRBD2 (6 bases each). From germline, CDR1 is MDHEN and CDR2 SYDVKM. The CDR3 sequence is 16 residues long. Trimming shortened V by 6 bases and J by 3 bases, and 15 bases separated the two germline ends. The CDR3 region is CASSFLEGGGANVLTF. The CDR3 coding sequence is TGTGCCAGCAGCTTCCTGGAGGGGGGTGGGGCCAACGTCCTGACTTTC.

The rearrangement joins TRBV7-9 to TRBJ1-1; 7 bases line up with TRBD1. The CDR3 is made up of 18 amino acids. V was clipped by 4 bases and J by 3 bases; unmatched bases: 17. The germline gives CDR1 SEHNR, CDR2 FQNEAQ (reference sequence). This CDR3 reads CASSSTGTDHNGDTEAFF. CDR3 bases: TGTGCCAGCAGCTCCACCGGGACAGACCACAACGGGGACACTGAAGCTTTCTTT. Complete variable domain (other parts from reference TRBV7-9 and TRBJ1-1): DTGVSQNPRHKITKRGQNVTFRCDPISEHNRLYWYRQTLGQGPEFLTYFQNEAQLEKSRLLSDRFSAERPKGSFSTLEIQRTEQGDSAMYLCASSSTGTDHNGDTEAFFGQGTRLTVV.

The genes are TRBV11-2 and TRBJ1-2; TRBD1 matches 8 bases. Germline CDR1 is SGHAT and CDR2 is FQNNGV. CDR3 length: 13 residues. V dropped 10 bases and J dropped 7; count of bases not matched to a gene: 11. The CDR3 reads CATRGQGAGGYTF. CDR3 coding DNA: TGTGCCACCCGAGGGCAGGGGGCTGGTGGCTACACCTTC.

This clone showed up just a few times. This chain uses TRBV7-6 with TRBJ2-1; the match to TRBD2 covers 11 bases. The CDR3 contains 18 residues. V dropped 5 bases and J dropped 7; count of bases not matched to a gene: 16. Germline values: CDR1 SGHVS, CDR2 FNYEAQ. CDR3 in amino acids: CASSPRGGTSGSPNEQFF. In nucleotides, the CDR3 is TGTGCCAGCAGCCCCCGGGGGGGAACTAGCGGGAGTCCGAATGAGCAGTTCTTC.

This chain links TRBV19 with TRBJ1-5, with 9 bases aligning to TRBD1. Looked up from germline, CDR1 is LNHDA and CDR2 is SQIVND (reference sequence). Trimming took 1 base from V and 6 from J; bases not matched to a gene: 10. The CDR3 length is 17 residues. This chain's CDR3 is CASSIVAGTGSSQPQHF. The CDR3 coding sequence is TGTGCCAGTAGTATAGTGGCCGGGACAGGGTCATCTCAGCCCCAGCATTTT.

The V gene is TRBV19, the J gene TRBJ1-6; the D is unclear. The CDR3 is 15 amino acids. Deletions cut 6 bases from V and 0 bases from J, with 9 bases between. Germline CDR1 is LNHDA and CDR2 is SQIVND (reference sequence). The CDR3: CASREIYSYNSPLHF. For the CDR3, the DNA is TGTGCCAGTAGGGAAATATACTCCTATAATTCACCCCTCCACTTT.

This clone was recorded once. The chain combines TRBV5-1 with TRBJ2-1, with D possibly matching TRBD1 (6 bases). Per the germline V gene, CDR1 is SGHRS and CDR2 is YFSETQ. The CDR3 length is 15 residues. The germline V and J ends were trimmed by 7 bases and 6 bases, with 20 bases remaining between them. For the CDR3, the DNA is TGCGCCAGCGGCTGGACAGCGAATCCCCTCAATGAGCAGTTCTTC. Amino acids: CASGWTANPLNEQFF.

The rearrangement uses TRBV15 and TRBJ2-3; D unclear. The length of the CDR3 is 16 residues. V was clipped by 0 bases and J by 4 bases, with 14 bases between them. Germline V gene lookup returns CDR1 LNHNV and CDR2 YYDKDF (reference sequence). CDR3 DNA sequence: TGTGCCACCAGCAGAGAGATAGGGAAGGGTCCAGATACGCAGTATTTT. Protein product: CATSREIGKGPDTQYF.

V is TRBV5-1 and J is TRBJ2-7, with D possibly TRBD2 on 5 matching bases. The length of the CDR3 is 12 residues. Looked up from germline, CDR1 is SGHRS and CDR2 is YFSETQ. V dropped 7 bases and J dropped 6 bases, with 14 bases sitting between them. CDR3 region: CASHGRGSEQYF. The CDR3 DNA follows: TGCGCCAGCCATGGTCGAGGGAGCGAGCAGTACTTC. Using reference TRBV5-1 and TRBJ2-7 for the parts outside the CDR3, the full variable domain is KAGVTQTPRYLIKTRGQQVTLSCSPISGHRSVSWYQQTPGQGLQFLFEYFSETQRNKGNFPGRFSGRQFSNSRSEMNVSTLELGDSALYLCASHGRGSEQYFGPGTRLTVT.

The rearrangement uses TRBV7-9 and TRBJ1-6; perhaps TRBD1 as D (6 bases). This CDR3 comprises 14 residues. V dropped 5 bases and J dropped 10 bases, with 15 bases sitting between them. Germline CDR1 SEHNR, CDR2 FQNEAQ (reference sequence). The CDR3 protein is CASSPDRWASPLHF. The CDR3 coding sequence is TGTGCCAGCAGCCCTGACAGGTGGGCCTCACCCCTCCACTTT.

V usage is TRBV11-2 and J usage is TRBJ2-1; 10 nucleotides line up with TRBD2. V lost 0 bases and J lost 3; bases outside the gene matches: 2. Germline CDR1 SGHAT, CDR2 FQNNGV. The CDR3 loop spans 16 amino acids. CDR3 in DNA: TGTGCCAGCAGCTTAGATCCTAGCGGGGGCTACAATGAGCAGTTCTTC. Its translation: CASSLDPSGGYNEQFF.

The chain carries TRBV5-1 and TRBJ2-7; 12 bases agree with TRBD2. The germline CDR1 and CDR2 sequences are SGHRS and YFSETQ. V lost 0 bases, J lost 5 bases, and 6 bases stayed unmatched. The CDR3 extends over 16 amino acids. Here the CDR3 reads CASSLAETSGSHEQYF. The DNA of the CDR3 is TGCGCCAGCAGCTTGGCCGAGACTAGCGGGAGTCACGAGCAGTACTTC. Drawing the rest from reference TRBV5-1 and TRBJ2-7, the complete variable domain is KAGVTQTPRYLIKTRGQQVTLSCSPISGHRSVSWYQQTPGQGLQFLFEYFSETQRNKGNFPGRFSGRQFSNSRSEMNVSTLELGDSALYLCASSLAETSGSHEQYFGPGTRLTVT.

The V call is TRBV19, the J call TRBJ1-2, with a tentative D call TRBD1 (6 bases). V lost 7 bases and J 4 bases, leaving 16 bases between the germline ends. Germline values: CDR1 LNHDA, CDR2 SQIVND (reference sequence). The CDR3 spans 14 residues. For the CDR3, the DNA is TGTGCCAGTACCCTCGGGGGGGGCGGCTATGGCTACACCTTC. Protein: CASTLGGGGYGYTF.

The rearrangement joins TRBV7-9 to TRBJ2-7; no firm D call. CDR1 SEHNR and CDR2 FQNEAQ come from the germline V gene (reference sequence). The ends were cut back, 4 bases at V and 3 bases at J, with 4 bases in the middle. This CDR3 is built from 11 residues. CDR3 DNA: TGTGCCAGCAGCTCCAACTACGAGCAGTACTTC. Its translation is CASSSNYEQYF.

The chain links TRBV4-1 to TRBJ2-1; weak D call: TRBD2 (5 bases). V was shortened by 1 base and J by 6 bases, with 13 bases between the two germline ends. Looked up from germline, CDR1 is MGHRA and CDR2 is YSYEKL. The CDR3 has 15 residues. The CDR3 protein is CASSQVGSQSNEQFF. CDR3 nucleotide sequence: TGCGCCAGCAGCCAAGTAGGGAGCCAGAGCAATGAGCAGTTCTTC.

This clone was observed once. V is TRBV19 and J is TRBJ2-1, with 14 bases fitting TRBD2. V was clipped by 4 bases and J by 10 bases; unmatched bases: 6. The V gene's germline CDR1 is LNHDA and CDR2 SQIVND (reference sequence). The CDR3 has 15 amino acids. The CDR3, as DNA: TGTGCCAGTAGTACGGGACTAGCGGGAGTAGGGGAGCAGTTCTTC. This translates into CASSTGLAGVGEQFF.

This clone was counted only a few times. The chain combines TRBV7-2 with TRBJ1-1, with TRBD1 matching over 8 bases. Per the germline V gene, CDR1 is SGHTA and CDR2 is FQGNSA. The CDR3 length is 15 residues. The trim removed 0 bases at V and 4 bases at J, leaving 4 bases unmatched. The CDR3 loop reads CASSLAAGGITEAFF. The CDR3 nucleotides read TGTGCCAGCAGCTTAGCGGCAGGGGGCATCACTGAAGCTTTCTTT.